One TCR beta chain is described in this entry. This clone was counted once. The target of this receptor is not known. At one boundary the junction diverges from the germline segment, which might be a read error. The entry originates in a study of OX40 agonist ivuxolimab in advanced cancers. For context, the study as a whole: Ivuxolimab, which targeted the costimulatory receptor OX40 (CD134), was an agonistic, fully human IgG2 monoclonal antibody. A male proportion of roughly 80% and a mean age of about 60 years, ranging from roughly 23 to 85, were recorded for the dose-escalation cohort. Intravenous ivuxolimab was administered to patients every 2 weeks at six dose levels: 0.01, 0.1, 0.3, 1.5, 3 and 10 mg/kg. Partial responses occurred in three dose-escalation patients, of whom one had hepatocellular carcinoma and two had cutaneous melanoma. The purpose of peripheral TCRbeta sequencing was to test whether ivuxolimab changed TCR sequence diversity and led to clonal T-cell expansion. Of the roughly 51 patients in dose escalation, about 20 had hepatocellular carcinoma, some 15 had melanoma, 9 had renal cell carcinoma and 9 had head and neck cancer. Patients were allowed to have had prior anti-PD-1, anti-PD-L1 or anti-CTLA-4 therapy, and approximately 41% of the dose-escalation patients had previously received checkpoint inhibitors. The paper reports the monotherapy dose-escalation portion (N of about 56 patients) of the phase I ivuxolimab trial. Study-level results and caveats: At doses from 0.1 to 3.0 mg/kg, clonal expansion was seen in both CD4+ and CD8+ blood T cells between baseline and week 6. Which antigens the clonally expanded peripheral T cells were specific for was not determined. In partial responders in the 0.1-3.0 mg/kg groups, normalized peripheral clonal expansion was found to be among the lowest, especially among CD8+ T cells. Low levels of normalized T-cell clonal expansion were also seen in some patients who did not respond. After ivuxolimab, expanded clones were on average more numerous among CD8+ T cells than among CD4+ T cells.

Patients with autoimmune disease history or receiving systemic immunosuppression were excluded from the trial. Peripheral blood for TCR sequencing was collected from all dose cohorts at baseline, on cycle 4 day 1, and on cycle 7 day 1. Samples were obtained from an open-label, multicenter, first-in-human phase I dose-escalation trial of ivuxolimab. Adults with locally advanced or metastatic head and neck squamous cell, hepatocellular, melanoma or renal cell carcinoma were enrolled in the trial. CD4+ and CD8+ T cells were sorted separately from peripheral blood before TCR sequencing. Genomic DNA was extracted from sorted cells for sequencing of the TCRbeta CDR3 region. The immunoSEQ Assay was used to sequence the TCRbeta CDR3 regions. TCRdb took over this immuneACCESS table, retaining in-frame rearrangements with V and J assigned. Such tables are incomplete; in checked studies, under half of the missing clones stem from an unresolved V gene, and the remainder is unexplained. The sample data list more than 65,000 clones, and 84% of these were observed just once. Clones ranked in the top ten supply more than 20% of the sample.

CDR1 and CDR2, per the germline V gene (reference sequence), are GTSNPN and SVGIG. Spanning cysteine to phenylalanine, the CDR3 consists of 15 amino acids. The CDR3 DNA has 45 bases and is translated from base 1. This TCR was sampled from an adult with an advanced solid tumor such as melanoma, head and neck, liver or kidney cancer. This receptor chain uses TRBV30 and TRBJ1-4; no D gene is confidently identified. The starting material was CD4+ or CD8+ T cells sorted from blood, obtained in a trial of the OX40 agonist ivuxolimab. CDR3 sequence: CARSVLEEANEKLFF. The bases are TGTGCCCGGAGTGTACTCGAGGAAGCTAATGAAAAACTGTTTTTT.